This T cell receptor beta chain was captured in a study of early T cells in non-severe SARS-CoV-2 infection (dated by TCRdb to about 2021). About the study as a whole: Because TCR sequencing was done on bulk RNA from unsorted whole blood, the alpha and beta chains could not be paired.

Set within a cohort of healthcare workers in London, UK, this nested case-control study involved weekly PCR testing of nasopharyngeal swabs along with blood sampling. Healthcare workers were recruited between 23 and 31 March 2020, during the week of the UK lockdown, and were followed weekly for up to roughly 15 weeks. Findings and caveats that apply to the study as a whole: VDJdb matching was skewed toward anti-spike CD8 responses and likely underestimated virus-specific expansions, missing private and CD4 specificities.

Library prep was done by 5' RACE. Sequencing was carried out with a NextSeq 500. Unique molecular identifiers were attached to individual cDNA molecules in the TCR library protocol so that sequencing error and PCR bias could be corrected. TCR alpha and beta chains were both sequenced, and the abundances of alpha and beta sequences in each sample were closely correlated with each other. Turning to the authors' computational methods: V gene, J gene and CDR3 annotation of TCR sequences was performed with Decombinator V4. TCRs were defined as expanded if a significant change between any two time points was detected under a Poisson model with p below 0.0001. TCR abundances were normalised to the total number of TCRs sequenced in each sample and reported as counts per million. TRAV1-2 paired with TRAJ12, TRAJ20 or TRAJ33 defined MAIT TCRs, while TRAV10 paired with TRAJ18 defined iNKT TCRs. A search of VDJdb, accessed on 1 November 2021, was run for TCRs annotated to CMV, EBV and SARS-CoV-2, with TCRs annotated for multiple antigens excluded. TCRdb reprocessing: public reads trimmed at Q25 with fastp, clones called with MiXCR, in-frame beta chains kept. One record per CDR3 amino acid sequence lists the most common genes and DNA. V and J calls and clone size were set by TCRdb, not the authors. The sample table lists about 58,000 distinct CDR3 sequences, 9.5% to 15% of them with a count of one. The top ten hold around 3.8% of the sample.

Points on this clonotype: Its antigen remains undetermined. No per-base quality is available; no much larger clone lies one base away.

Counted from cysteine to phenylalanine, this CDR3 has 14 amino acids. Only CDR3 DNA remains: 42 bases, in frame from the first base. V ends up 4 bases short and J 5 bases short, with an unmatched junction base count of 6. The germline V gene encodes CDR1 SGHRS and CDR2 YFSETQ. This TCR derives from an adult who was a healthcare worker with PCR-confirmed SARS-CoV-2 infection or an uninfected control (not recorded which). The sequence links TRBV5-1 to TRBJ2-7, with TRBD2 matching 10 junction bases. The sequenced material came from whole blood. For the CDR3, the sequence is CASSILAGEDEQYF. The DNA is as follows: TGCGCCAGCAGCATCCTAGCGGGAGAGGACGAGCAGTACTTC.